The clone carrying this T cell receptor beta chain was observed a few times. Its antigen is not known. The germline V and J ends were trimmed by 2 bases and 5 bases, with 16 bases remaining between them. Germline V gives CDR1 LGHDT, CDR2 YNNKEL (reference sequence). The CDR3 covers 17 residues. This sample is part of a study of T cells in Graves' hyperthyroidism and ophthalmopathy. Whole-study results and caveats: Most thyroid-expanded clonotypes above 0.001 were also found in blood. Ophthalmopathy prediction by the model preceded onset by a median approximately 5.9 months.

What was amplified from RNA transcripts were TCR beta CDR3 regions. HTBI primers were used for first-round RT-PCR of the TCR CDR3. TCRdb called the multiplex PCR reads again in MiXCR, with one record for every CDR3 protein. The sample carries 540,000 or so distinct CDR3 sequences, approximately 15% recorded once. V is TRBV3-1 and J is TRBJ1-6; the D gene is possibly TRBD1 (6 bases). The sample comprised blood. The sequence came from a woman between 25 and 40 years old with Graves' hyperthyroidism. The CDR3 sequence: CASSQRTSGTNNSPLHF. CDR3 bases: TGTGCCAGCAGCCAACGAACCTCCGGGACAAATAATTCACCCCTCCACTTT.